A single sample gave rise to the 30 T cell receptor beta chains below, sequenced in a study of blood T cell repertoires in COVID-19. Produced via immunoSEQ multiplex PCR; TCRdb's table is partial and in-frame only. The top ten clones hold 6% to 6.5% of a sample with approximately 180,000 clones, approximately 85% of them seen once. Sequenced input: PBMCs or T cells enriched from blood (not recorded which). The receptors were sampled from a man aged 35 to 55 who had recovered from COVID-19.

The sample holds one count of this clone. The chain carries TRBV19 and TRBJ1-1, with D uncertain. Germline assignment: CDR1 LNHDA and CDR2 SQIVND (reference sequence). V lost 0 bases, J lost 5 bases, and 10 bases lay in between. This CDR3 spans 14 amino acids. DNA for the CDR3: TGTGCCAGTAGTATAGAGAACTTACAGACTGAAGCTTTCTTT. Translated, it gives CASSIENLQTEAFF.

This chain uses TRBV4-2 with TRBJ1-1, with unresolved D. The CDR3 spans 14 residues. V was cut by 1 base and J by 3 bases, with 9 bases left in between. Germline CDR1 is LGHNA and CDR2 is YNFKEQ. CDR3 nucleotides: TGTGCCAGCAGCCAAGTAGAGTTGGACACTGAAGCTTTCTTT. This encodes CASSQVELDTEAFF.

The chain is built from TRBV9 and TRBJ2-7; TRBD1 aligns across 8 bases. The trim removed 0 bases at V and 3 bases at J, leaving 8 bases unmatched. Germline CDR1 SGDLS, CDR2 YYNGEE. The CDR3 loop spans 16 amino acids. DNA for the CDR3: TGTGCCAGCAGCGTAGGTATGGGACAGGCAGTCTACGAGCAGTACTTC. It encodes CASSVGMGQAVYEQYF.

CDR3 nucleotides: TGTGCCAGTCGGACAGCAACCTATGGCTACACCTTC. This translates into CASRTATYGYTF. This sequence joins TRBV6-5 and TRBJ1-2, with TRBD1 as a possible D gene (6 bases). The CDR3 contains 12 residues. Germline values: CDR1 MNHEY, CDR2 SVGAGI. V lost 9 bases to trimming and J lost 4 bases, with 12 bases between them.

The chain employs TRBV5-4 and TRBJ2-2, with 8 bases that match TRBD1. This CDR3 has 15 amino acids. The germline CDR1 and CDR2 sequences are SGHNT and YYREEE (reference sequence). After removal of 4 bases from V and 7 bases from J, the junction contained 9 bases not matched to a gene. DNA of the CDR3: TGTGCCAGCAGCCTGTCAGGGGGCGCGGTCGGGGAGCTGTTTTTT. Residues: CASSLSGGAVGELFF.

The CDR3, as DNA: TGCGCCAGCACCCTTGACGGGACAGGGACCAACACCATATATTTT. It specifies CASTLDGTGTNTIYF. The chain is built from TRBV5-1 and TRBJ1-3, with 9 bases matching TRBD1. J was trimmed by 7 bases and V by 6 bases; bases with no gene match: 11. Germline loops: CDR1 SGHRS, CDR2 YFSETQ. The CDR3 totals 15 residues.

The J gene is TRBJ1-5, the V gene TRBV20-1, with D tentatively TRBD1 (6 bases). The germline CDR1 and CDR2 sequences are DFQATT and SNEGSKA (reference sequence). This CDR3 is 15 amino acids long. V dropped 3 bases and J dropped 8 bases, with 20 bases sitting between them. The CDR3, as DNA: TGCAGTGCTAGTGGGGGCAGGGCCGAGATTGAGCCCCAGCATTTT. Amino acid sequence: CSASGGRAEIEPQHF.

The chain has TRBV11-2 and TRBJ2-1; 7 bases are a match to TRBD1. The trim removed 2 bases at V and 9 bases at J, leaving 4 bases unmatched. The CDR3 has 13 amino acids. Germline CDR1 is SGHAT and CDR2 is FQNNGV. The CDR3 DNA sequence: TGTGCCAGCAGCTTAAGAGGGGGCGGTGAGCAGTTCTTC. Amino acid sequence: CASSLRGGGEQFF. Combining the CDR3 with reference TRBV11-2 and TRBJ2-1 gives the whole variable domain EAGVAQSPRYKIIEKRQSVAFWCNPISGHATLYWYQQILGQGPKLLIQFQNNGVVDDSQLPKDRFSAERLKGVDSTLKIQPAKLEDSAVYLCASSLRGGGEQFFGPGTRLTVL.

This clone was observed a few times. V gene TRBV4-2 combines with J gene TRBJ2-3; TRBD1 matches 8 bases. There are 17 residues in the CDR3. Germline trimming cut 4 bases from V and 2 bases from J; bases unmatched to any gene: 11. CDR1 is LGHNA, CDR2 YNFKEQ, per germline. This CDR3 reads CASSLSRGQGATDTQYF. The DNA of the CDR3 is TGTGCCAGCAGCCTCTCCAGGGGGCAGGGGGCCACAGATACGCAGTATTTT.

This clone was detected only once. The CDR3 bases are TGTGCCAGCAACTCCACCAGGACAGGGAATCGTTGGGGTGAGCAGTTCTTC. Translation: CASNSTRTGNRWGEQFF. The chain has TRBV7-9 and TRBJ2-1; 8 bases map to TRBD1. V lost 7 bases to trimming and J lost 9 bases; unmatched junction nucleotides: 20. The CDR3 has 17 amino acids. Per the germline V gene, CDR1 is SEHNR and CDR2 is FQNEAQ (reference sequence).

V gene TRBV6-5 combines with J gene TRBJ2-7; D might be TRBD1 (5 bases). The V gene lost 6 bases and the J gene lost 0 bases, with 9 bases spanning the gap. The germline V gene has CDR1 MNHEY and CDR2 SVGAGI. This CDR3 comprises 13 residues. CDR3 bases: TGTGCCAGCAGCCTACAGGACTCCTACGAGCAGTACTTC. It translates to CASSLQDSYEQYF.

J is TRBJ1-6 and V is TRBV10-3; D is uncertain. The CDR3 consists of 14 residues. From germline, CDR1 is ENHRY and CDR2 SYGVKD. V was clipped by 5 bases and J by 7 bases, with 12 bases between them. CDR3 sequence (DNA): TGTGCCATCAGTCCATCAAGACAAAATTCACCCCTCCACTTT. It yields the protein CAISPSRQNSPLHF.

This clone is a singleton in its sample. The chain joins TRBV28 to TRBJ2-5, with 7 bases lining up with TRBD1. This CDR3 comprises 14 residues. CDR1 is MDHEN and CDR2 is SYDVKM in the germline V gene. The ends lost 8 bases at V and 2 bases at J; junction bases unmatched: 8. CDR3 nucleotide sequence: TGTGCCAGCCAAACGGGCAGGGGGCAAGAGACCCAGTACTTC. It codes for CASQTGRGQETQYF.

V and J are TRBV7-3 and TRBJ2-2, with TRBD1 identical over 7 bases. Germline CDR1 and CDR2: SGHTA and FQGTGA. With V trimmed by 5 bases and J by 3 bases, 9 bases remained unmatched. This CDR3 spans 16 amino acids. CDR3 in amino acids: CASSPPRGRDTGELFF. For the CDR3, the DNA is TGTGCCAGCAGCCCCCCAAGGGGGCGGGACACCGGGGAGCTGTTTTTT.

The chain combines TRBV27 with TRBJ1-1, with D maybe TRBD1 (5 bases). CDR1 MNHEY and CDR2 SMNVEV come from the germline V gene (reference sequence). This CDR3 region has 13 residues. Trimming cost V 6 bases and J 7 bases, with 15 bases left between them. The CDR3 nucleotides are TGTGCCAGCAGCCGGGGCGGGGGATTTGAAGCTTTCTTT. Protein: CASSRGGGFEAFF.

The sample holds one count of this clone. The chain combines TRBV5-6 with TRBJ1-2; the D is unclear. Germline V CDR1 and CDR2: SGHDT, YYEEEE. There are 15 residues in the CDR3. With 4 bases removed from V and 4 bases from J, the gap between germline ends came to 17 bases. In nucleotides, the CDR3 is TGTGCCAGCAGCCCGGGATTCACAAGAACCTATGGCTACACCTTC. Its translation is CASSPGFTRTYGYTF.

This clone was counted only a few times. This sequence joins TRBV29-1 and TRBJ2-7; D is ambiguous. Germline V CDR1 and CDR2: SQVTM, ANQGSEA. Trimming cost V 6 bases and J 1 base, with 10 bases left between them. The CDR3 length is 12 residues. The CDR3 loop is CSVLRPSYEQYF. The CDR3, as DNA: TGCAGCGTCCTGAGGCCATCCTACGAGCAGTACTTC.

The V call is TRBV6-4, the J call TRBJ2-1; TRBD2 matches 7 bases. The CDR3 runs 16 residues. Trimming at V came to 0 bases and at J to 9 bases, leaving 11 bases not matched to a gene. In germline, CDR1 is MRHNA, CDR2 SNTAGT. The CDR3 here is CASSDSPATSRSEQFF. The DNA for the CDR3 is TGTGCCAGCAGTGACTCACCAGCGACTAGCCGTAGTGAGCAGTTCTTC.

This chain links TRBV7-3 with TRBJ2-5; TRBD2 is a possible D gene (5 bases). CDR3 size: 14 residues. Germline V gives CDR1 SGHTA, CDR2 FQGTGA. V shed 5 bases and J shed 5 bases, with 15 bases lying between them. The CDR3 DNA is TGTGCCAGCAGCCCTAGAGGAGGTTACGAGACCCAGTACTTC. Its protein product is CASSPRGGYETQYF.

The V and J genes are TRBV10-3 and TRBJ1-1; TRBD1 matches 9 bases. This CDR3 spans 14 amino acids. Germline V lookup: CDR1 ENHRY, CDR2 SYGVKD. Germline trimming cut 4 bases from V and 10 bases from J; bases unmatched to any gene: 10. The CDR3 loop reads CAISGAGQGSSAFF. CDR3 DNA: TGTGCCATCAGTGGGGCGGGACAGGGCTCATCAGCTTTCTTT.

The J gene is TRBJ1-2, the V gene TRBV6-2 or TRBV6-3; D is unclear. CDR3 size: 14 residues. Looked up from germline, CDR1 is MNHEY and CDR2 is SVGEGT. Between the trimmed V and J ends, which lost 0 bases and 4 bases, there was a span of 9 bases. CDR3 nucleotides: TGTGCCAGCAGTTACTCGATAAGGAGCTATGGCTACACCTTC. It encodes CASSYSIRSYGYTF.

There are a few counts of this clone. A read error may produce the germline difference seen at one junction end. This chain uses TRBV3-1 (or the pseudogene TRBV3-2) with TRBJ1-3; D is unresolved. CDR1 is LGHDT, CDR2 YNNKEL, per germline (reference sequence). The CDR3 sequence is 12 residues long. Written as DNA, the CDR3 is TGTGCCAGCAGCCAAGCGGGAAGCACCATATATTTT. It translates to CASSQAGSTIYF.

This clone appeared a few times. The V call is TRBV10-3, the J call TRBJ1-1; no clear D. Per germline, CDR1 ENHRY and CDR2 SYGVKD. Trimming left V 3 bases short and J 4 bases short, with 6 bases between. This CDR3 region has 12 residues. DNA of the CDR3: TGTGCCATCAGTGAACAGCCCACTGAAGCTTTCTTT. Translation gives CAISEQPTEAFF.

The chain has TRBV9 and TRBJ1-1; D remains ambiguous. Per the germline V gene, CDR1 is SGDLS and CDR2 is YYNGEE. The ends were cut back, 2 bases at V and 5 bases at J, with 13 bases in the middle. This CDR3 has 14 amino acids. In DNA, the CDR3 is TGTGCCAGCAGCGTGATAACGGGCGGGACTGAAGCTTTCTTT. Translation: CASSVITGGTEAFF.

V is TRBV28 and J is TRBJ1-5; TRBD1 matches 10 bases. After removal of 7 bases from V and 6 bases from J, the junction contained 6 bases not matched to a gene. CDR1 is MDHEN, CDR2 SYDVKM, per germline. The CDR3 runs 14 residues. The CDR3 here is CASTDRGPSQPQHF. The CDR3 region has the DNA TGTGCCAGCACTGACAGGGGGCCTAGTCAGCCCCAGCATTTT.

The chain joins TRBV28 to TRBJ1-2, with 9 bases matching TRBD1. With 5 bases clipped from V and 7 bases from J, the junction kept 8 bases outside the gene matches. CDR3 length equals 14 residues. The germline CDR1 and CDR2 sequences are MDHEN and SYDVKM. DNA for the CDR3: TGTGCCAGCAGTCCTCCGGGACAGGGTCTTGGCTACACCTTC. It translates to CASSPPGQGLGYTF.

The chain recombines TRBV4-1 with TRBJ2-7; no reliable D call. Germline values: CDR1 MGHRA, CDR2 YSYEKL. The CDR3 extends over 16 amino acids. V was cut by 1 base and J by 3 bases, with 16 bases left in between. CDR3 loop: CASSQVPLAESYEQYF. In DNA, the CDR3 is TGCGCCAGCAGCCAAGTTCCCCTGGCGGAGAGCTACGAGCAGTACTTC.

The chain couples TRBV19 to TRBJ1-5; the D gene is possibly TRBD1 (5 bases). The CDR3 length is 15 residues. V lost 9 bases and J lost 3, with 18 bases in between. The germline gives CDR1 LNHDA, CDR2 SQIVND (reference sequence). CDR3 sequence (DNA): TGTGCCAGAGCCCAAGCCCCAGGGAACAATCAGCCCCAGCATTTT. It specifies CARAQAPGNNQPQHF.

V and J are TRBV5-1 and TRBJ2-2, with TRBD2 identical over 10 bases. From germline, CDR1 is SGHRS and CDR2 YFSETQ. This CDR3 has 15 residues. Trimming took 4 bases from V and 2 from J; bases not matched to a gene: 2. The DNA of the CDR3 is TGCGCCAGCAGCCCTAGCGGGAGAAACACCGGGGAGCTGTTTTTT. This codes for CASSPSGRNTGELFF.

The chain joins TRBV5-5 to TRBJ2-3; 7 nucleotides line up with TRBD2. Germline lookup yields CDR1 SGHKS and CDR2 YYEKEE (reference sequence). V lost 4 bases to trimming and J lost 2 bases; unmatched junction nucleotides: 7. CDR3 size: 15 residues. CDR3 amino acids: CASSAGERLTDTQYF. DNA of the CDR3: TGTGCCAGCAGCGCGGGGGAGCGCCTCACAGATACGCAGTATTTT.